This T cell receptor beta chain was sequenced for a study of blood T cells in healthy people across ages (dated by TCRdb to between 2014 and 2017). With respect to the entire study: In model experiments, template switching captured roughly one uniquely barcoded TCR beta cDNA molecule for every two T cells. To avoid experimental bias, donors of different ages were randomly spread across the sequencing lanes. The donors were divided into four age groups: young (average around 16 years), middle-aged (about 39), aged (approximately 62) and long-lived (roughly 88). Using deep sequencing normalized with unique cDNA molecular identifiers, the study measured how TCR beta repertoire diversity changes with age. For two donors (one aged 18 to 29 and one aged 80 or older), the study analyzed two additional independent replicas of 1 million unique cDNA reads from the same blood draw. Findings and caveats that apply to the study as a whole: Estimates of total diversity based on one million sequenced T cells were regarded as lower bounds and as underestimates. As age increased, observed TCR beta diversity per million T cells dropped in a roughly linear way, and a significant reduction was already evident by age 40. Conclusive comparison of naive and antigen-experienced compartments was prevented by the profiling of bulk unsorted PBMCs. A strong correlation was found between observed TCR beta diversity and the percentage of naive T cells measured by flow cytometry. Compared with the aged group, the long-lived group had more naive CD4+ T cells, fewer expanded clones and increased TCR diversity, a pattern suggesting age selection. Because donor CMV infection status was unknown, age-related changes in expanded clonotypes were potentially confounded.

This clonotype was picked up a small number of times. This clone's antigen is unknown. No qualities accompany the bases; no much larger clone lies one base away. Donors were 30 to 45 systemically healthy Caucasian individuals from Russia aged roughly 6 to 95 years. Roughly 9 milliliters of peripheral blood were drawn from each donor into EDTA-treated Vacutainer tubes. Ficoll-Paque density-gradient centrifugation was used to isolate PBMCs, with at least 6.5 million per sample. Trizol reagent was used to extract total RNA from the PBMCs, yielding at least 6 micrograms per sample. The percentages of naive CD45RAhigh/CD27high T cells were determined by flow cytometry on a PBMC aliquot from every donor. The library was prepared using 5' RACE. The sequencer was an Illumina HiSeq 2500. A second PCR of about 6 to 12 cycles was run with a J-beta primer mix and a sample-barcoded 5' primer. A unique molecular identifier was introduced onto each TCR beta cDNA molecule by a template-switch 5' adaptor carrying 12 random nucleotides. Each sample yielded at least 3 million CDR3-containing paired-end reads. First-strand cDNA synthesis was performed from all RNA using the Mint cDNA synthesis kit, with priming by a TRBC-specific oligonucleotide. All cDNA was treated with uracil-DNA glycosylase and then went through a first 18-cycle PCR with the universal primers M1SS and BC2_uni_R. The authors' analysis ran thus. Normalization of each sample was performed by random selection of 1 million high-quality reads, each carrying a distinct molecular identifier. Reads sharing molecular identifiers were discarded rather than binned into consensus sequences. MiTCR, run with a Q25 quality threshold and the strictest error-elimination algorithm, handled CDR3 identification, clonotype clustering and error correction. A nonparametric unseen species model with Euler transformation was used to estimate a lower bound on total TCR beta diversity. TCRdb handled the public reads itself, with Q25 trimming in fastp and clone calling in MiXCR, and kept productive beta chains. Entries that share a CDR3 protein sequence are merged under the most common genes and DNA. The V and J calls were determined by TCRdb, not by the authors. This sample comprises about 1 million distinct CDR3 sequences, under 55% of them detected only once. Approximately 19% of the sample is in the top ten clones.

The CDR3 holds 13 amino acids from the cysteine to the phenylalanine. Of all the DNA, just the CDR3 is kept, 39 bases in frame from base 1. The CDR1 and CDR2 encoded by the germline V gene are MGHDK and SYGVNS. V drops 2 bases and J drops 8 bases, leaving 10 bases in between. Sequences were obtained from blood. The chain uses TRBV25-1 and TRBJ2-4; the D gene is possibly TRBD1, with 6 bases matching. The sequence came from a woman aged 60-75 years in good health. The CDR3 in this case is CASSEQGIDIQYF. The sequence in DNA is TGTGCCAGCAGTGAACAGGGGATAGACATTCAGTACTTC.